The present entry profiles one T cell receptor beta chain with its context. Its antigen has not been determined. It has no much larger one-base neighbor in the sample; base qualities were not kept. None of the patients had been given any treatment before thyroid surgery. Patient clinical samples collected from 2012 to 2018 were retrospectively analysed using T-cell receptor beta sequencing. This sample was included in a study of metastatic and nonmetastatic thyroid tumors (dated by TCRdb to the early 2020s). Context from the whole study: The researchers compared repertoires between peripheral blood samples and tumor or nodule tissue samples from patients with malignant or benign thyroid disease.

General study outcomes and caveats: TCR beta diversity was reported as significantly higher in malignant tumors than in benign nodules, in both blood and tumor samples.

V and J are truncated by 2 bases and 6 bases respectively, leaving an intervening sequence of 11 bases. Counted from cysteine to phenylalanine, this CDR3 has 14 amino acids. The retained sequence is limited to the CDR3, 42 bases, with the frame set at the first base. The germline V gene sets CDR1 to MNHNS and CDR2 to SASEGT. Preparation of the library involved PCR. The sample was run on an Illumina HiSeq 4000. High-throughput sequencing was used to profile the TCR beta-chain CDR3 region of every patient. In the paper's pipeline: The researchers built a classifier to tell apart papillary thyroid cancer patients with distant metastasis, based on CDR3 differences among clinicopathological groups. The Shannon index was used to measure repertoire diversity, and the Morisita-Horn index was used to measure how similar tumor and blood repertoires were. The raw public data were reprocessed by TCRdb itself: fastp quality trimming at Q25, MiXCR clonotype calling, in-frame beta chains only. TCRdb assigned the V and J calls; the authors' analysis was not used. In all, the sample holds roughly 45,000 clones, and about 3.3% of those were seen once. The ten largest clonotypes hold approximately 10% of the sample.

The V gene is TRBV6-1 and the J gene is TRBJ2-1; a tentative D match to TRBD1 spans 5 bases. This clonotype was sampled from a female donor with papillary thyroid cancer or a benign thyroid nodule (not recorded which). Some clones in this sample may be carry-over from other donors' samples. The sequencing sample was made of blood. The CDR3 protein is CASSEQGWSNEQFF. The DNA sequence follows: TGTGCCAGCAGTGAACAGGGTTGGAGCAATGAGCAGTTCTTC.